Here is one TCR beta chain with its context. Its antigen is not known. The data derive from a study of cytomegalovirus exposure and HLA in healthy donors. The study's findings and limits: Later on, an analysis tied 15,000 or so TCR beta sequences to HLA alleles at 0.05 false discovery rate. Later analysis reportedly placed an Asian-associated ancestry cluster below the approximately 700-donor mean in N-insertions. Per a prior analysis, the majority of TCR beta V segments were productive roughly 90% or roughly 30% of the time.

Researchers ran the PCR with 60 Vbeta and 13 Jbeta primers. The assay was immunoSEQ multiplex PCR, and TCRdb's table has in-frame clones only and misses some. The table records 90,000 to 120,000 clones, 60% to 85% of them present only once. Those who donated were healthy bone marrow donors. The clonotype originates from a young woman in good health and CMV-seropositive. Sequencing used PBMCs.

CDR3 sequence reads: CSVGIIDKRENTGELFF. The DNA of the CDR3 is TGCAGCGTTGGTATCATAGACAAGCGGGAGAACACCGGGGAGCTGTTTTTT. The rearrangement uses TRBV29-1 and TRBJ2-2; 7 nucleotides agree with TRBD2. The CDR3 contains 17 residues. CDR1 and CDR2 from the germline V gene are SQVTM and ANQGSEA. J gave up 1 base and V 4 bases, and 12 bases lay outside the gene matches.